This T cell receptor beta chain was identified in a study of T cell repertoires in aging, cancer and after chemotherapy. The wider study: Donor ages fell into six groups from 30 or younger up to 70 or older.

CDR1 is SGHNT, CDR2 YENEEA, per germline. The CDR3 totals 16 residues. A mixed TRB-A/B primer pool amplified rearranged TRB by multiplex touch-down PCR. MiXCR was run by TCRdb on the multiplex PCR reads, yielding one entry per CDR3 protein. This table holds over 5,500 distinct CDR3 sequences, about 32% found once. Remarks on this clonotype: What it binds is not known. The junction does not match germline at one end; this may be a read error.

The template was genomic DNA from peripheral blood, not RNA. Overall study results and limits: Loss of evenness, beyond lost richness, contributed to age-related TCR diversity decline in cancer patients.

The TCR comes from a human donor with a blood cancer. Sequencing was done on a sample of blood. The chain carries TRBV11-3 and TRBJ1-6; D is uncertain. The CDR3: CASSPKPGAGRSPLHF. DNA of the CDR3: TGCGCCAGCAGCCCCAAGCCGGGAGCAGGACGGTCACCCCTCCACTTT.